This T cell receptor (beta chain) stems from a study of cytomegalovirus exposure and HLA in healthy donors. The PCR employed 60 Vbeta primers together with 13 Jbeta primers. The data were produced by immunoSEQ multiplex PCR, yet TCRdb's version contains in-frame clones alone and is incomplete. The data contain roughly 98,000 clones, 75% to 85% of them singletons. The study's findings and limits: Presence/absence analyses took donor sequencing depth as roughly uniform. Reportedly, a later analysis found an Asian-associated ancestry cluster had fewer N-insertions than the approximately 640-donor mean. A previous analysis found most TCR beta V segments productive roughly 87% or roughly 30% of the time.

A note on this clone: Its target is unknown.

Input material: PBMCs. The sequence came from a man younger than 30 in good health and CMV-seropositive.

CDR3 DNA: TGTGCCAGCAGTGAATTTGGTTTGGCGGACGAGCAGTACTTC. Translation gives CASSEFGLADEQYF. The J gene is TRBJ2-7, the V gene TRBV25-1, with D unclear. V lost 1 base and J 5 bases, leaving 12 bases between the germline ends. This CDR3 is 14 amino acids long. CDR1 is MGHDK and CDR2 is SYGVNS in the germline V gene.